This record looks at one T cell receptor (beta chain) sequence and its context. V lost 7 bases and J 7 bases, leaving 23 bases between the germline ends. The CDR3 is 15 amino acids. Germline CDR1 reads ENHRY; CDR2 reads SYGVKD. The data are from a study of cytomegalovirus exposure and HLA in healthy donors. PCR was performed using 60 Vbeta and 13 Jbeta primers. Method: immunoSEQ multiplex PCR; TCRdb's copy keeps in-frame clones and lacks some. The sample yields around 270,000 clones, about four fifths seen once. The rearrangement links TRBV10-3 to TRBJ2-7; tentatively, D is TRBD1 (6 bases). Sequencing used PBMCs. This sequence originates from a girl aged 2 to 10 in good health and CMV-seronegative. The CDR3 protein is CAIIVGDTKAGEQYF. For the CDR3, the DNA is TGTGCCATCATCGTCGGGGACACAAAAGCCGGGGAGCAGTACTTC.